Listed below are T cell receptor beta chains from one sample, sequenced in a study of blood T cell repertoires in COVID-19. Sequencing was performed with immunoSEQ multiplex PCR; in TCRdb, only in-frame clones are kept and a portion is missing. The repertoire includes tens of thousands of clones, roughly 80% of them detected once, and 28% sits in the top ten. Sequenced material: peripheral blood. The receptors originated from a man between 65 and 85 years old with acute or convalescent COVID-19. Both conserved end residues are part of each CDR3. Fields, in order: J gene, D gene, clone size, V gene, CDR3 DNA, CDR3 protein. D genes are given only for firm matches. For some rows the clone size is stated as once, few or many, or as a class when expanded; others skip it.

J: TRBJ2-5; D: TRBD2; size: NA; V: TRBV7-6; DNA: TGTGCCAGCAGCTATCCCGCGGGAGCGGTAGAGACCCAGTACTTC; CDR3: CASSYPAGAVETQYF
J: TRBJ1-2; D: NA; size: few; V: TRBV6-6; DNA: TGTGCCAGCAGTTACGCCCTGGGGGGGAACTATGGCTACACCTTC; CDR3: CASSYALGGNYGYTF
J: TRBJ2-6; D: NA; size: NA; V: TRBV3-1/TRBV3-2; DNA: TGTGCCAGCAGCCAGGACCTAATAGGGGCTGGGGCCAACGTCCTGACTTTC; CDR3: CASSQDLIGAGANVLTF
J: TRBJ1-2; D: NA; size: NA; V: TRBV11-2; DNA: TGTGCCAGCAGCCCCACGGGAGATGGCTACACCTTC; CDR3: CASSPTGDGYTF
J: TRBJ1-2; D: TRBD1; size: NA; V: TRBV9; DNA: TGTGCCAGCAGCCCCAGACAGGGTGTTGGCTACACCTTC; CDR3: CASSPRQGVGYTF
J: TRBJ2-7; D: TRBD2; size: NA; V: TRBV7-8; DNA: TGTGCCAGCAGCCCAGATAGCGGGAGGTTCTCCTACGAGCAGTACTTC; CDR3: CASSPDSGRFSYEQYF
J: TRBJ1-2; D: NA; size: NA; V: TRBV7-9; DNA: TGTGCCAGCAGCCCAGTGGCGGGGGACTATGGCTACACCTTC; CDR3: CASSPVAGDYGYTF
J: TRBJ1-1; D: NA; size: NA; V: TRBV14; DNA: TGTGCCAGCAGCCAAGAACAGATCACTGAAGCTTTCTTT; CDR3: CASSQEQITEAFF
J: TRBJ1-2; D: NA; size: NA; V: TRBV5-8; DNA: TGTGCCAGCAGCTTGATCGGGGAACGTTATGGCTACACCTTC; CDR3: CASSLIGERYGYTF
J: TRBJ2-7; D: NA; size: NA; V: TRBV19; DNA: TGTGCCAGTAGGGAAAAGGGGCGGACGCCATCCTACGAGCAGTACTTC; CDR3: CASREKGRTPSYEQYF
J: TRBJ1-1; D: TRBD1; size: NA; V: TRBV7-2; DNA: TGTGCCAGCAGCTCAACCTCAGCAGGGGGCGGTGAAGCTTTCTTT; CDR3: CASSSTSAGGGEAFF
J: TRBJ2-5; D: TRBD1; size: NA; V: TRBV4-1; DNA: TGCGCCAGCAGCGAGGAGGACAGGGATGGAGAGACCCAGTACTTC; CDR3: CASSEEDRDGETQYF
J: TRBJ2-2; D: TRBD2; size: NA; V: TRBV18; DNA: TGTGCCAGCTCACTTTGGACTAGCGAGACCGGGGAGCTGTTTTTT; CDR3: CASSLWTSETGELFF
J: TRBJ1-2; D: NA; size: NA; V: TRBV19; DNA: TGTGCCAGTAGTATAGGGGACTCGGGTCAACGCTTC; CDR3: CASSIGDSGQRF
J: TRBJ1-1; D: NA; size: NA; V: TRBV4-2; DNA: TGTGCCAGCAGCAACCCCGGGGTCGGGAACACTGAAGCTTTCTTT; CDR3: CASSNPGVGNTEAFF
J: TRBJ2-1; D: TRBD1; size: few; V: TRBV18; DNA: TGTGCCAGCTCACCGCCAGGGGGATTGAGCAATGAGCAGTTCTTC; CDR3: CASSPPGGLSNEQFF
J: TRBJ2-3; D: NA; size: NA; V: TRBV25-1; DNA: TGTGCCAGCAGCCCACCTGGGTTTACAGACCGATTAGGAGATACGCAGTATTTT; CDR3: CASSPPGFTDRLGDTQYF
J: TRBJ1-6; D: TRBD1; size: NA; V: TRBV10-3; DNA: TGTGCCATCAGGGGACAGGGGCCTTCACCCCTCCACTTT; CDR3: CAIRGQGPSPLHF
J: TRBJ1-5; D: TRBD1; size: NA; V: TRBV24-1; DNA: TGTGCCACCAGTGACCCTACAGGGGAAGTGGATCAGCCCCAGCATTTT; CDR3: CATSDPTGEVDQPQHF
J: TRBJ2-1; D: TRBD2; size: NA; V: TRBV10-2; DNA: TGCGCCAGCAGGGGACTAGCGGGAGGGCCGGGTTACAATGAGCAGTTCTTC; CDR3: CASRGLAGGPGYNEQFF
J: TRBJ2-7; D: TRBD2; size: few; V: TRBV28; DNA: TGTGCCAGCGAACTCCTAGCGGGAGGGCGGGGCGAGCAGTACTTC; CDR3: CASELLAGGRGEQYF
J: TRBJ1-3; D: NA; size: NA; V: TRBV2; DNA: TGTGCCAGCAGCCCTCTTAGACAGTTGGGAAACACCATATATTTT; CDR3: CASSPLRQLGNTIYF
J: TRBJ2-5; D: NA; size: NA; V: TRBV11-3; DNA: TGTGCCAGCAGCCCGAGATTCGGGGGTTGGGAGACCCAGTACTTC; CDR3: CASSPRFGGWETQYF
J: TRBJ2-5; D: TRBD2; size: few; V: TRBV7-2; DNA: TGTGCCAGCAGCTCGGGGCGGACTAGTTCTCAAGAGACCCAGTACTTC; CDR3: CASSSGRTSSQETQYF
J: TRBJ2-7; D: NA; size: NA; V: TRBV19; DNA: TGTGCCAGTAGTATAACAGGGATGAGCTCCTACGAGCAGTACTTC; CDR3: CASSITGMSSYEQYF
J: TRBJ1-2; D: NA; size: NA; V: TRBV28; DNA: TGTGCCAGCAGTTTTTCACAGCCCTTCTCTAACTATGGCTACACCTTC; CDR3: CASSFSQPFSNYGYTF
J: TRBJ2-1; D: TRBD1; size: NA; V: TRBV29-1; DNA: TGCAGCGTTTCAGGACAGGGCAAATACAATGAGCAGTTCTTC; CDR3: CSVSGQGKYNEQFF
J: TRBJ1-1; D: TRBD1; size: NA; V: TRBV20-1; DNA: TGCAGTGCTAGTTCTCCCGGACAGGGACGGGCTGAAGCTTTCTTT; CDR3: CSASSPGQGRAEAFF
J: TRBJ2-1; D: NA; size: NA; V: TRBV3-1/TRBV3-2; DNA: TGTGCCAGCAGCCAAGAGGGGAGAGATGAGCAGTTCTTC; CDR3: CASSQEGRDEQFF
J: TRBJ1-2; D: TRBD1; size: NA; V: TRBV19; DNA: TGTGCCAGTAGTATTGGTGGCGGCAGGGGGATCTATGGCTACACCTTC; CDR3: CASSIGGGRGIYGYTF
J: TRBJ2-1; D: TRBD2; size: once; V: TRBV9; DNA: TGTGCCAGCAGCGAAAATAGCGGGAGGAGGAATGAGCAGTTCTTC; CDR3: CASSENSGRRNEQFF
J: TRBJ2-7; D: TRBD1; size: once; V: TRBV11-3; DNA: TGTGCCAGCAGCTTAGTAGGGACAGGGTACGAGCAGTACTTC; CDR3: CASSLVGTGYEQYF
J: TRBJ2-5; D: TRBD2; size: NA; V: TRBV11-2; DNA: TGTGCCAGCAGCTCCGGACTAGCGGAAGAGACCCAGTACTTC; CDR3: CASSSGLAEETQYF
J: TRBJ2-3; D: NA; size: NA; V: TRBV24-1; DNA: TGTGCCACCAGTGATCCCCAAAGCCCTAGCACAGATACGCAGTATTTT; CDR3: CATSDPQSPSTDTQYF
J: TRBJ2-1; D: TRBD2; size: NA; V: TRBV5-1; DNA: TGCGCCAGCAGCCCCGCTGCGGGAGTTATAGATGAGCAGTTCTTC; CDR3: CASSPAAGVIDEQFF
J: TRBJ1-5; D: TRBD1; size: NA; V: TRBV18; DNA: TGTGCCAGCTCCAAAACAGGGGGCGAACATCAGCCCCAGCATTTT; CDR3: CASSKTGGEHQPQHF
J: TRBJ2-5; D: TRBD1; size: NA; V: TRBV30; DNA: TGTGCCTGGACGGGACAGGGATTGGCGGGAGAGACCCAGTACTTC; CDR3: CAWTGQGLAGETQYF
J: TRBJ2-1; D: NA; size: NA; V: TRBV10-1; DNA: TGCGCCCGGATTGAGGCTCGCGGGGCGAGCTCCTACAATGAGCAGTTCTTC; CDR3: CARIEARGASSYNEQFF
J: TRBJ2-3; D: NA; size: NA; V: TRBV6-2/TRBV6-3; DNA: TGTGCCAGCACCCCTCTCCCCCTAGCGCGGGATACGCAGTATTTT; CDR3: CASTPLPLARDTQYF
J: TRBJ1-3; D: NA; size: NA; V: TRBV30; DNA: TGTGCCTGGAGTGTATTGAGGGGAAACACCATATATTTT; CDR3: CAWSVLRGNTIYF
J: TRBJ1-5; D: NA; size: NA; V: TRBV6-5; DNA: TGTGCCAGCAGTTACAGGGGTTTTAGCAATCAGCCCCAGCATTTT; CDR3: CASSYRGFSNQPQHF
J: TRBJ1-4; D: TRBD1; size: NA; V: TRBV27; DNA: TGTGCCAGCAGTTTATCGATTGCTGGGACAGGGCATAGTCCAACTAATGAAAAACTGTTTTTT; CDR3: CASSLSIAGTGHSPTNEKLFF
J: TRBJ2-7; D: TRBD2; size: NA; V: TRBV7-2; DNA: TGTGCCAGCAGCATAAGCGGGAGTAGCTCCTACGAGCAGTACTTC; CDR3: CASSISGSSSYEQYF
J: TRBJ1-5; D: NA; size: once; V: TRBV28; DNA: TGTGCCAGCAGTGGAGGAGATCAGCCCCAGCATTTT; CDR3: CASSGGDQPQHF
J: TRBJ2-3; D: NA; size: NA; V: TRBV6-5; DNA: TGTGCCAGCAGTTACGACGGGAGTCCAGATACGCAGTATTTT; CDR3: CASSYDGSPDTQYF
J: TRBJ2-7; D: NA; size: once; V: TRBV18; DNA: TGTGCCAGCTCACCACAAAAGGACAGTCACGAGCAGTACTTC; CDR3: CASSPQKDSHEQYF
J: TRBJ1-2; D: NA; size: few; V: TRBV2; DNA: TGTGCCAGCAGTGATATGACAGGAGACTATGGCTACACCTTC; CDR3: CASSDMTGDYGYTF
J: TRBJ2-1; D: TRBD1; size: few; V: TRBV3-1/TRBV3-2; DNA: TGTGCCAGCAGCCATAGGGACAGTGAGCAGTTCTTC; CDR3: CASSHRDSEQFF
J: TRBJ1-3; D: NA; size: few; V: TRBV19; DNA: TGTGCCAGTAGTATCGGAGATGTTATTGCTGGAAACACCATATATTTT; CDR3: CASSIGDVIAGNTIYF
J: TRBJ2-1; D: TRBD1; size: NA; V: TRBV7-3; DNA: TGTGCCAGCAGCCCTAGTCTCCAGGGGGCCAACAATGAGCAGTTCTTC; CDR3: CASSPSLQGANNEQFF
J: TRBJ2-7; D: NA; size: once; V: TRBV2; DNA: TGTGCCAGCACGAAAGCAGGTTACGAGCAGTACTTC; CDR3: CASTKAGYEQYF
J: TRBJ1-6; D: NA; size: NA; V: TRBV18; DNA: TGTGCCAGCTGCCCGACTGCTCAGGGGTCACCCCTCCACTTT; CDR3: CASCPTAQGSPLHF